Here is one T cell receptor (beta chain) with its context. What it binds is not known. The final CDR3 position lacks the conserved phenylalanine or tryptophan, pointing to a likely read error. These data are taken from a study of T cells in Graves' hyperthyroidism and ophthalmopathy. General study results and limits: Among thyroid clonotypes expanded above 0.001, most also appeared in blood.

Amplification yielded TCR beta CDR3 regions, with RNA transcripts as the source. First-round RT-PCR of the TCR CDR3 relied on the HTBI primer set. One entry per CDR3 protein results from TCRdb running MiXCR on the multiplex PCR reads. The data hold hundreds of thousands of distinct CDR3 sequences, with about 24% observed a single time. Among ophthalmopathy patients, the Clinical Activity Score reached at least 3, the NOSPECS grade reached at least 4, and duration remained under 3 months. Lactation, pregnancy, other autoimmune disease or uncontrolled infection led to exclusion of patients. CDR1 is MNHEY and CDR2 is SMNVEV in the germline V gene (reference sequence). The CDR3 contains 12 residues.

This TCR was recovered from a young woman with Graves' ophthalmopathy. The genes are TRBV27 and TRBJ1-1, with TRBD1 identical over 10 bases. The material sequenced was blood. In nucleotides, the CDR3 is TGTGCCGGCAGGGACAGGGGCACTGAAGCTTTCTAT. It specifies CAGRDRGTEAFY.